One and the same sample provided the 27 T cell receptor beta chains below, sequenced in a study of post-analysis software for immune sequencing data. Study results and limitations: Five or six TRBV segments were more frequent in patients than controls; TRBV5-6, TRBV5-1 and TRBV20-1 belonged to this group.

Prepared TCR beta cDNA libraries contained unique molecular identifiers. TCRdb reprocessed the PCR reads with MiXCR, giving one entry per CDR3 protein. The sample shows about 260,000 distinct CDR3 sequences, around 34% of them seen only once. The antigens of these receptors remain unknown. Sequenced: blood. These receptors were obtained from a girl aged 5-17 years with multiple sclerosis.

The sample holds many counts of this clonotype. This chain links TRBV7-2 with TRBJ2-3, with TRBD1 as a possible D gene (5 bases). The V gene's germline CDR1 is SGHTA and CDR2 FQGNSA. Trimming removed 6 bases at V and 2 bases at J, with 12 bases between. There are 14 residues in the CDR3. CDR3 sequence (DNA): TGTGCCAGCAGTTACCCTGGGGCCACAGATACGCAGTATTTT. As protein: CASSYPGATDTQYF. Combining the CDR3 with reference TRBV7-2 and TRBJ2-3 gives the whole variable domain GAGVSQSPSNKVTEKGKDVELRCDPISGHTALYWYRQSLGQGLEFLIYFQGNSAPDKSGLPSDRFSAERTGGSVSTLTIQRTQQEDSAVYLCASSYPGATDTQYFGPGTRLTVL.

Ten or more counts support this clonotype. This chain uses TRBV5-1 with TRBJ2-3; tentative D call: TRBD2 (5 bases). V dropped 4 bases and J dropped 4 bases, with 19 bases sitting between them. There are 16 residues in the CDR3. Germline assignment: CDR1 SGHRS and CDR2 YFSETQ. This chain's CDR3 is CASSPGLIAPADTQYF. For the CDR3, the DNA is TGCGCCAGCAGCCCCGGGTTGATAGCGCCCGCAGATACGCAGTATTTT.

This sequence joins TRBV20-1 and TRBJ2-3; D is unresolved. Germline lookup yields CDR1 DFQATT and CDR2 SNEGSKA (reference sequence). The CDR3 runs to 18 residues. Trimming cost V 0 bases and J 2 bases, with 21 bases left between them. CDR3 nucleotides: TGCAGTGCTAGAGATCCGGAAGACACAAGGTCAATCACAGATACGCAGTATTTT. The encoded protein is CSARDPEDTRSITDTQYF.

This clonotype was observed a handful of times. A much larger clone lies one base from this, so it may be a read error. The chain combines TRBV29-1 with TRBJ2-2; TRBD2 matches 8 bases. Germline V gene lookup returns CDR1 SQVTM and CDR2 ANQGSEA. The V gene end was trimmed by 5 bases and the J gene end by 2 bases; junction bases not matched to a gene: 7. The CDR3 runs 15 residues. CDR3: CSVSGGAINTGELFF. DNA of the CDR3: TGCAGCGTTTCGGGGGGGGCCATTAACACCGGGGAGCTGTTTTTT.

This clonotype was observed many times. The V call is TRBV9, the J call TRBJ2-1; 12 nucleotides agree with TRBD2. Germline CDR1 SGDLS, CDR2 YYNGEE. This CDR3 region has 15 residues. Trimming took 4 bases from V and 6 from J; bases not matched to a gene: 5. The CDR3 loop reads CASSPRTSGANEQFF. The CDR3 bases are TGTGCCAGCAGCCCGCGGACTAGCGGGGCCAATGAGCAGTTCTTC.

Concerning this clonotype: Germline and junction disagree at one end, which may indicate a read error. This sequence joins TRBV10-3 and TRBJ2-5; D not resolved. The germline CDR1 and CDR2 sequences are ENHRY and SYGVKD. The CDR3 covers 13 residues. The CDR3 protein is CAASIRAQETRYF. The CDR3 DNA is TGTGCCGCCTCGATCCGGGCCCAAGAGACCCGGTACTTC.

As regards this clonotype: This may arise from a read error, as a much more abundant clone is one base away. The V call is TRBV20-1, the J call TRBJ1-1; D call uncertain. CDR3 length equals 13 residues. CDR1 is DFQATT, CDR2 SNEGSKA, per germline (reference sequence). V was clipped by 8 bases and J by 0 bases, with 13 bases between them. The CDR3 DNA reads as TGCAGTTGTGGAAGAGGGTTGAACACTGAAGCTTTCTTT. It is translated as CSCGRGLNTEAFF.

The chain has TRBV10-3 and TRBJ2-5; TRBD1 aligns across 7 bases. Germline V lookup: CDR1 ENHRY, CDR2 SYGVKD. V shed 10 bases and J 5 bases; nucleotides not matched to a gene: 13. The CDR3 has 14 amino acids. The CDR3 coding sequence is TGTGCCAGCAGAACAGGGGCGAAGGGGGAGACCCAGTACTTC. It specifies CASRTGAKGETQYF.

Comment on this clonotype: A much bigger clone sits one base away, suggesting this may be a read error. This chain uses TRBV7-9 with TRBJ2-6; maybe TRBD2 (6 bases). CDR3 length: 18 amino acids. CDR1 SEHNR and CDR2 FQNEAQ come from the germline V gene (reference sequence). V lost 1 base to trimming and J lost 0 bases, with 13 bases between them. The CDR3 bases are TGTGCCAGCAGCTTAGGGGCCCCGGGGGTCTCTGGGGCCAACGTCCTGACTTTC. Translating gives CASSLGAPGVSGANVLTF.

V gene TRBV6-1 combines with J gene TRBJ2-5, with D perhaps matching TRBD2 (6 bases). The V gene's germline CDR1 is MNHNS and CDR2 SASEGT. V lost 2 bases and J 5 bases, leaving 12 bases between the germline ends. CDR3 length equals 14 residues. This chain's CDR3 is CASSELGGAETQYF. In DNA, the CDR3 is TGTGCCAGCAGTGAACTAGGAGGGGCCGAGACCCAGTACTTC.

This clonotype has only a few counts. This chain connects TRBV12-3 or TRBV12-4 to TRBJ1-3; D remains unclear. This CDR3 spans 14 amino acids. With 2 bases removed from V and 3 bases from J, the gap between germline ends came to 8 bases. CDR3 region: CASSLMGGGNTIYF. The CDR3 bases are TGTGCCAGCAGTTTAATGGGTGGTGGAAACACCATATATTTT.

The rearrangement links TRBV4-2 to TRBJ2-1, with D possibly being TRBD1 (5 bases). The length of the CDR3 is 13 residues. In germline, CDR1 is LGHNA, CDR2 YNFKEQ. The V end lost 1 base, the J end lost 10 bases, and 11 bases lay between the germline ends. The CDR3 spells CASSQVHRGEQFF. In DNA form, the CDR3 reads TGTGCCAGCAGCCAAGTGCATAGGGGCGAGCAGTTCTTC.

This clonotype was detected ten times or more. The CDR3 sequence: CANSGGASETQYF. The CDR3 DNA follows: TGTGCGAATAGCGGGGGGGCCTCAGAGACCCAGTACTTC. The chain has TRBV10-3 and TRBJ2-5, with 11 nucleotides matching TRBD2. This CDR3 spans 13 amino acids. Looked up from germline, CDR1 is ENHRY and CDR2 is SYGVKD.

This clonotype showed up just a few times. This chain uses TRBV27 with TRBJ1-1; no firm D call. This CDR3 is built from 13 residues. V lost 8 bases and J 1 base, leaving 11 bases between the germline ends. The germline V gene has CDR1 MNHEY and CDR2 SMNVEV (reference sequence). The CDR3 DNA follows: TGTGCCAGCGTGGAAAATTCGAACACTGAAGCTTTCTTT. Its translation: CASVENSNTEAFF.

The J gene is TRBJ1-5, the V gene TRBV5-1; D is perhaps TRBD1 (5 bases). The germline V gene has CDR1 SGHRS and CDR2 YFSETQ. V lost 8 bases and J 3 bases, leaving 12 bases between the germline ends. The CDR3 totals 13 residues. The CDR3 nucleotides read TGCGCCAGGACAGTGAAGAACAATCAGCCCCAGCATTTT. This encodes CARTVKNNQPQHF.

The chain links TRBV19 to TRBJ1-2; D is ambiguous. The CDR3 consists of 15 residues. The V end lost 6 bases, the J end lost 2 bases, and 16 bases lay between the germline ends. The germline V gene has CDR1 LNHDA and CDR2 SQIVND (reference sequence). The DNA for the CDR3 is TGTGCCAGTAGATTGGACTGGGGTGCGAACTATGGCTACACCTTC. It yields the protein CASRLDWGANYGYTF.

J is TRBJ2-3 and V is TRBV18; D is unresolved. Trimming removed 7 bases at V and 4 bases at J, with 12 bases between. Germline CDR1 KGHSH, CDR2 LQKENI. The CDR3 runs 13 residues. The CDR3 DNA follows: TGTGCCAGCTTACAGCCTGAACCAGATACGCAGTATTTT. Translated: CASLQPEPDTQYF.

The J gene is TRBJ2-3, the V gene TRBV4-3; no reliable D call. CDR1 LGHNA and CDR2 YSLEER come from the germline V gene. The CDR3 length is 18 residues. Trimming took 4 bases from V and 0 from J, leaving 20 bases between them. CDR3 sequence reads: CASSPKNPGDFSTDTQYF. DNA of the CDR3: TGCGCCAGCAGCCCGAAGAACCCAGGCGACTTTAGCACAGATACGCAGTATTTT.

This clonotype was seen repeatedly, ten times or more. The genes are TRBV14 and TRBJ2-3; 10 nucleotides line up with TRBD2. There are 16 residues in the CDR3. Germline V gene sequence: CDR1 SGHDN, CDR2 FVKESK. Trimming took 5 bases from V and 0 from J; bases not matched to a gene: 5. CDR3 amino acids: CASSSRAGGSTDTQYF. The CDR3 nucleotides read TGTGCCAGCAGCTCGAGAGCGGGGGGGAGCACAGATACGCAGTATTTT.

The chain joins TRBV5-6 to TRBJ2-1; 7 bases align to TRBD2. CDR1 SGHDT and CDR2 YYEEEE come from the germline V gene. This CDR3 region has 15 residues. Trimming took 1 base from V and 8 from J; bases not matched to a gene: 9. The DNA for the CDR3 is TGTGCCAGCAGCTTGACCCCAGCGGGACTCGATGAGCAGTTCTTC. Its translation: CASSLTPAGLDEQFF. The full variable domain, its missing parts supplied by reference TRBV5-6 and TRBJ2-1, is DAGVTQSPTHLIKTRGQQVTLRCSPKSGHDTVSWYQQALGQGPQFIFQYYEEEERQRGNFPDRFSGHQFPNYSSELNVNALLLGDSALYLCASSLTPAGLDEQFFGPGTRLTVL.

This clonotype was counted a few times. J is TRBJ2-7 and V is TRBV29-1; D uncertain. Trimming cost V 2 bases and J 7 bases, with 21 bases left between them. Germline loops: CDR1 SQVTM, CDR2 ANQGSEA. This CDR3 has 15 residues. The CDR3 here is CSVELVNSRPGEQYF. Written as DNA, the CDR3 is TGCAGCGTTGAATTGGTAAATTCACGGCCCGGTGAGCAGTACTTC.

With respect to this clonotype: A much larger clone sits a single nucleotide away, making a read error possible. CDR3 in DNA: TGTGCCACCAGCAGTGTTTTAGCCGAAAACATTCAGTACTTC. It yields the protein CATSSVLAENIQYF. The V call is TRBV15, the J call TRBJ2-4, with unresolved D. Germline CDR1 LNHNV, CDR2 YYDKDF (reference sequence). The CDR3 has 14 residues.

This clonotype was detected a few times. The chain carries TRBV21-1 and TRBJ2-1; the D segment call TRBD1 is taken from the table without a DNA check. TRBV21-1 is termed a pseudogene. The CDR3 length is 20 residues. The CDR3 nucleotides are TGTGCCAGCAGCAAAGTGGGGGGGACGGATAAGATGAGCTCCTACAATGAGCAGTTCTTC. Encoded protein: CASSKVGGTDKMSSYNEQFF.

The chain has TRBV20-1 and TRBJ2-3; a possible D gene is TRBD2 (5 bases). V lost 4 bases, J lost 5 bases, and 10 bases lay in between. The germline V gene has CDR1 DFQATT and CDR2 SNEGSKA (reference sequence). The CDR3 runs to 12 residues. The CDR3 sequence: CSATGGLDTQYF. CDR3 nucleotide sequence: TGCAGTGCTACCGGCGGGTTAGATACGCAGTATTTT.

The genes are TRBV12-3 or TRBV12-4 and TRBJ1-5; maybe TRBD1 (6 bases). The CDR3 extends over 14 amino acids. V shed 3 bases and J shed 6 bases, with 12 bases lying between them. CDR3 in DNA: TGTGCCAGCAGTTTCTCAGGGGCCCTTCAGCCCCAGCATTTT. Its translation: CASSFSGALQPQHF.

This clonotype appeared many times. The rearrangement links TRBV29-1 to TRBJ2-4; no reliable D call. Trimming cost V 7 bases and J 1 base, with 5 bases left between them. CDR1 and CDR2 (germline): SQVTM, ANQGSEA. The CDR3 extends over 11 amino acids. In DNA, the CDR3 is TGCAGCGCCGACGCCAAAAACATTCAGTACTTC. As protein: CSADAKNIQYF.

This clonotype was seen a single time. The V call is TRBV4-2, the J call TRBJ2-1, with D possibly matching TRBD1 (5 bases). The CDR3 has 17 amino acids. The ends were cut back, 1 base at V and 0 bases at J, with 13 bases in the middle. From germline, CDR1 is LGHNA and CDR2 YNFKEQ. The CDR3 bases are TGTGCCAGCAGCCAAGCCAGGGCCTTTGACTCCTACAATGAGCAGTTCTTC. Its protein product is CASSQARAFDSYNEQFF.